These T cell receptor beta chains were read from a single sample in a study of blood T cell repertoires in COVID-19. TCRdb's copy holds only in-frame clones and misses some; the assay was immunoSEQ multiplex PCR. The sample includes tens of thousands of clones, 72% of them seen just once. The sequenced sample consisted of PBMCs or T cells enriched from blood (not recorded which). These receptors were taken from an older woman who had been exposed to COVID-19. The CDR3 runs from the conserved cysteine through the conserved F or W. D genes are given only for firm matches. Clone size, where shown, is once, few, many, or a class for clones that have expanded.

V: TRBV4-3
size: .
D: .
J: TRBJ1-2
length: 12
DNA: TGCGCCAGCAGCCAAGGTCTCTATGGCTACACCTTC
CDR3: CASSQGLYGYTF

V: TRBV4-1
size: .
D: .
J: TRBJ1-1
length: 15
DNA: TGCGCCAGCAGGACCCAGGGAATAGGTAACCCTGAAGCTTTCTTT
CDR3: CASRTQGIGNPEAFF

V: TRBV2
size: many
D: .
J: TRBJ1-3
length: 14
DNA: TGTGCCAGCAGTGAATCTATTTTCGAGGACACCATATATTTT
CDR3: CASSESIFEDTIYF

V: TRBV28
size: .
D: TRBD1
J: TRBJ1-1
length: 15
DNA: TGTGCCAGCAGTGCATTTTTAACAGGGGTGGGAGAAGCTTTCTTT
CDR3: CASSAFLTGVGEAFF

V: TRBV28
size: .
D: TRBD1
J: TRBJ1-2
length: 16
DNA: TGTGCCAGCAAAAGTGGGACAGCCATGTCCCCCTATGGCTACACCTTC
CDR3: CASKSGTAMSPYGYTF

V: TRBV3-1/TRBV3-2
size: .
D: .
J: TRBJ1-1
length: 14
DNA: TGTGCCAGCAGCCAGGACAGACCAAACACTGAAGCTTTCTTT
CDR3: CASSQDRPNTEAFF

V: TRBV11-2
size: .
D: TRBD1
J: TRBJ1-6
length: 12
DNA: TGTGCCAGCAGCCACAGGGGGCCACCCCTCCACTTT
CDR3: CASSHRGPPLHF

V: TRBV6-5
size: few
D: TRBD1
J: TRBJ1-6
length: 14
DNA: TGTGCCAGCAGGGCAGGGGGCCAGAATTCACCCCTCCACTTT
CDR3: CASRAGGQNSPLHF

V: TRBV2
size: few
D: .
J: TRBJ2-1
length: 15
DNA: TGTGCCAGCAGTGTGGCGGGCGGAGGCACAAATGAGCAGTTCTTC
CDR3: CASSVAGGGTNEQFF

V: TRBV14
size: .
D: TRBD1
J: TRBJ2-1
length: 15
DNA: TGTGCCAGCAGCCCTACAGGGGGCAGGTACAATGAGCAGTTCTTC
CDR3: CASSPTGGRYNEQFF

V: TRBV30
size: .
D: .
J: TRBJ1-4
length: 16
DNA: TGTGCCTGGAGTGTAGGGGCCACCGCAACTAATGAAAAACTGTTTTTT
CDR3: CAWSVGATATNEKLFF

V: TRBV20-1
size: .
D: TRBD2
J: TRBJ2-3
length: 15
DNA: TGCAGTGCTAGTTCTCCTAGCGGGAGCACAGATACGCAGTATTTT
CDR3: CSASSPSGSTDTQYF

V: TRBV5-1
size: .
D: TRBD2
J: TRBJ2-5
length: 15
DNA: TGCGCCAGCAGCCTAGCGGGAGGCGGGCGAGAGACCCAGTACTTC
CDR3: CASSLAGGGRETQYF

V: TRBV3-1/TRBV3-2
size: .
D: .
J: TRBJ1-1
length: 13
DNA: TGTGCCAGCAGCCCCCGGACACCCACTGAAGCTTTCTTT
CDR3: CASSPRTPTEAFF

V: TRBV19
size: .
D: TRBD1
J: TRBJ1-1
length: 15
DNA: TGTGCCAGTACCCGAGTGGACAGGGTGAACACTGAAGCTTTCTTT
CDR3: CASTRVDRVNTEAFF

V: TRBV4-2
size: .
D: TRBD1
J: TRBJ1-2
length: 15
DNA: TGTGCCAGCAGCCAAGTAGGCGGACAGGCGGATGGCTACACCTTC
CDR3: CASSQVGGQADGYTF

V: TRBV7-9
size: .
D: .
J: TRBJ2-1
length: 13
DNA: TGTGCCAGTATCAAGAGCGGAGCAAATGAGCAGTTCTTC
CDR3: CASIKSGANEQFF

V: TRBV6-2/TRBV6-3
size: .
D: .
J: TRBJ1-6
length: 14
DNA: TGTGCCAGCAGTTACACGAGCAACAATTCACCCCTCCACTTT
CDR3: CASSYTSNNSPLHF

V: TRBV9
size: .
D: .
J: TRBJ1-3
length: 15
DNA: TGTGCCAGCAGCGTAGCTGGGGGGATTGGAAACACCATATATTTT
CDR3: CASSVAGGIGNTIYF

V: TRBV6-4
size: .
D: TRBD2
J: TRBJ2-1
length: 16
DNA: TGTGCCAGCAGTGTCTTTCTTGGGGGGGCCTACAATGAGCAGTTCTTC
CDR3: CASSVFLGGAYNEQFF

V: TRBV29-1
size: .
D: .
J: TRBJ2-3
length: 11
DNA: TGCAGCGTTGAAAGCGGAGATACGCAGTATTTT
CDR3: CSVESGDTQYF

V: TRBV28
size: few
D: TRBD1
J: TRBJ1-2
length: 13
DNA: TGTGCCAGCAGCGCGACAGGGTCGCGAGGCTACACCTTC
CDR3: CASSATGSRGYTF

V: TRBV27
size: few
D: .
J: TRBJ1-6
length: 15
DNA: TGTGCCAGCAGTTTGGGGGGGGACGGGCTTTCACCCCTCCACTTT
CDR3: CASSLGGDGLSPLHF

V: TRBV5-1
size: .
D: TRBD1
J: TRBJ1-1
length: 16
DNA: TGCGCCAGCAGCTTGGGAATAGGGGGCGTAGGGGCTGAAGCTTTCTTT
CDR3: CASSLGIGGVGAEAFF

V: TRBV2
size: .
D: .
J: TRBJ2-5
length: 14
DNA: TGTGCCAGCAGTGATGACAAGTCCCGGAGGAACCAGTACTTC
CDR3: CASSDDKSRRNQYF